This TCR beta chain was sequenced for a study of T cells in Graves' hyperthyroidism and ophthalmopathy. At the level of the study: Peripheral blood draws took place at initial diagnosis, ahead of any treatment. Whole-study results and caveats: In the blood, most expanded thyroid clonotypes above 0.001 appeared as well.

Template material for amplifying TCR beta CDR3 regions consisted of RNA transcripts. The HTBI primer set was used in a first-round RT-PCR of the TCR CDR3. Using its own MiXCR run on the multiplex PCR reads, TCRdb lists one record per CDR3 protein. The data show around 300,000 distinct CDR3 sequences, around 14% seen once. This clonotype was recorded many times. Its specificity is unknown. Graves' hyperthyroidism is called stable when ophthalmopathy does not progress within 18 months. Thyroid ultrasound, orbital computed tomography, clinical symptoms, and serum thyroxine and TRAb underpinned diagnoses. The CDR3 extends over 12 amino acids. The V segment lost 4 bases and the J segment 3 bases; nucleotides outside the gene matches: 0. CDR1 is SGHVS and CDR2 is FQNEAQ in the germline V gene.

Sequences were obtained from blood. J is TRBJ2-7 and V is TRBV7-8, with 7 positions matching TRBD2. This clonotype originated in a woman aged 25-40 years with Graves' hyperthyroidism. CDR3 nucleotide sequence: TGTGCCAGCAGCTCTAGCGGCTACGAGCAGTACTTC. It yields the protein CASSSSGYEQYF.